This TCR beta chain was recovered during a study of radiotherapy plus CTLA-4 blockade in lung cancer. Receiving focal radiation plus CTLA-4 blockade with ipilimumab were patients who had chemo-refractory metastatic non-small-cell lung cancer. The repertoire was sequenced with immunoSEQ multiplex PCR; TCRdb's copy has only in-frame clones and lacks some. The data hold 86,000 or so clones, with about 78% observed a single time. This receptor was taken from a human donor with non-small cell lung cancer who had a partial response to radiotherapy plus ipilimumab. Some clones in this sample may be carry-over from other donors' samples. The input for sequencing was peripheral blood, taken from a patient treated with radiotherapy plus ipilimumab.

This chain's CDR3 is CASSASGSYTGELFF. The CDR3, as DNA: TGTGCCAGTAGTGCTTCAGGGTCTTACACCGGGGAGCTGTTTTTT. The chain is built from TRBV19 and TRBJ2-2; tentative D call: TRBD1 (5 bases). The CDR3 is 15 amino acids. Germline V gene data show CDR1 as LNHDA and CDR2 as SQIVND (reference sequence). Trimming pared 5 bases from V and 3 bases from J, leaving 13 bases between.